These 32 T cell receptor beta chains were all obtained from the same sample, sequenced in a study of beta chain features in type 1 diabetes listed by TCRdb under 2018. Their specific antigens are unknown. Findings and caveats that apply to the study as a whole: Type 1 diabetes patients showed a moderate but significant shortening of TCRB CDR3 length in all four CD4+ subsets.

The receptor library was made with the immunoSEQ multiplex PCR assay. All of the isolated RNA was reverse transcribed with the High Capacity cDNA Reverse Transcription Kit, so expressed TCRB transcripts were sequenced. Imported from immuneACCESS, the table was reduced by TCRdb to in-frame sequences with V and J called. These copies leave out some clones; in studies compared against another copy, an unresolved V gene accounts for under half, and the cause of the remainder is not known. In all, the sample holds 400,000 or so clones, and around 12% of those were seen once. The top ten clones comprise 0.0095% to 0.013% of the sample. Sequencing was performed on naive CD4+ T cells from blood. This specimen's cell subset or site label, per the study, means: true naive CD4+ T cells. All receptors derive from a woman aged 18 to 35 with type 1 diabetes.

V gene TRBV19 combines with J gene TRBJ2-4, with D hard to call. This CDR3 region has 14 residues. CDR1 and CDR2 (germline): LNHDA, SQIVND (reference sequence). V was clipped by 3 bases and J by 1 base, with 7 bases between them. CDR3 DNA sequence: TGTGCCAGTAGTATCTTAGATGCCAAAAACATTCAGTACTTC. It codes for CASSILDAKNIQYF.

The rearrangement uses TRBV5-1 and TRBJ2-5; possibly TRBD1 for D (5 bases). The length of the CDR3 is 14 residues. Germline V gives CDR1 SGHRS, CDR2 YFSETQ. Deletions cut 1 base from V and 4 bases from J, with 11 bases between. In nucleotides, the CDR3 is TGCGCCAGCAGCTTGCAAGGGGTGGTAGAGACCCAGTACTTC. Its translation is CASSLQGVVETQYF.

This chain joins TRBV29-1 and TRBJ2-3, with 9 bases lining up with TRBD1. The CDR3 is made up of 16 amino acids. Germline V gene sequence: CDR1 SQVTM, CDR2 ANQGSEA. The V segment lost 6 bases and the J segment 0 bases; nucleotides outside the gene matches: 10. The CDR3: CSVPRWDRASTDTQYF. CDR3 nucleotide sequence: TGCAGCGTGCCCCGGTGGGACAGGGCTAGCACAGATACGCAGTATTTT.

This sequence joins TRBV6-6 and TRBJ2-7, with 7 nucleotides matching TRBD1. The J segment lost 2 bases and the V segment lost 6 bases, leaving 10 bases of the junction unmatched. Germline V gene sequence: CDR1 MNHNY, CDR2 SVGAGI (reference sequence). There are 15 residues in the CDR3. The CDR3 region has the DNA TGTGCCAGCAGCCCGGACAGGCGAGAAGCCTACGAGCAGTACTTC. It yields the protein CASSPDRREAYEQYF.

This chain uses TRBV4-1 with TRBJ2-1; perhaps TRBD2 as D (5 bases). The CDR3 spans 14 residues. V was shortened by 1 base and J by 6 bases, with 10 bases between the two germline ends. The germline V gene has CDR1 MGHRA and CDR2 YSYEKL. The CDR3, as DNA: TGCGCCAGCAGCCAAGGCCCTCGGGGCAATGAGCAGTTCTTC. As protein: CASSQGPRGNEQFF.

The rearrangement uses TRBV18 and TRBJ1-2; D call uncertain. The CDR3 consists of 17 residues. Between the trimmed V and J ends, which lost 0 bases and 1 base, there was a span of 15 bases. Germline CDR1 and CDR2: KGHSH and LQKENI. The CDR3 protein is CASSPPNSAAGNYGYTF. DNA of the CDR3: TGTGCCAGCTCACCACCGAACAGCGCCGCGGGTAACTATGGCTACACCTTC.

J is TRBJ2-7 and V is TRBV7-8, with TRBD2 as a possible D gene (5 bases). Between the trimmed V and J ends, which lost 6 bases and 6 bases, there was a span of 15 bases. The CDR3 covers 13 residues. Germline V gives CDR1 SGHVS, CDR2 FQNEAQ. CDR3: CASSWRSQVEQYF. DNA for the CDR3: TGTGCCAGCAGTTGGAGGTCCCAGGTCGAGCAGTACTTC.

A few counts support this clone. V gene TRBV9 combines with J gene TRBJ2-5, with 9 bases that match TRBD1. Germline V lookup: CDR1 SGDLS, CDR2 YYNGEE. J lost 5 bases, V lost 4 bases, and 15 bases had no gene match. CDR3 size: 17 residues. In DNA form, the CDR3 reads TGTGCCAGCAGCCCGACCCCCGGGACAGGGCGGTTCGAGACCCAGTACTTC. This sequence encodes CASSPTPGTGRFETQYF.

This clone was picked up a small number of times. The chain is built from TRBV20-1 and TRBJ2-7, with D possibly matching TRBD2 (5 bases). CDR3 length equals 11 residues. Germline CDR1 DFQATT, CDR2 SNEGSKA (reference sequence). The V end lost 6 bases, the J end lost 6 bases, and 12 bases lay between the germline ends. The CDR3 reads CSAAEVFEQYF. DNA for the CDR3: TGCAGTGCGGCGGAGGTGTTCGAGCAGTACTTC.

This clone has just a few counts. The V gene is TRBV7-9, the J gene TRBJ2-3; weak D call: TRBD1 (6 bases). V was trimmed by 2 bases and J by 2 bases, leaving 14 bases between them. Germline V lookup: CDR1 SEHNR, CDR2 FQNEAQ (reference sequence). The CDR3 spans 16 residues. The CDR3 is CASSLKTGSDTDTQYF. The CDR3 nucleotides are TGTGCCAGCAGCTTAAAGACAGGATCGGACACAGATACGCAGTATTTT.

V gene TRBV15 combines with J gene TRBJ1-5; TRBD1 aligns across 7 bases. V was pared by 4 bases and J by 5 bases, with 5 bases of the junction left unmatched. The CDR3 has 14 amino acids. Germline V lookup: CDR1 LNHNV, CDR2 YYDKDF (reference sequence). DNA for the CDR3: TGTGCCACCAGCACCCTGCAGGGGGATCAGCCCCAGCATTTT. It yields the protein CATSTLQGDQPQHF.

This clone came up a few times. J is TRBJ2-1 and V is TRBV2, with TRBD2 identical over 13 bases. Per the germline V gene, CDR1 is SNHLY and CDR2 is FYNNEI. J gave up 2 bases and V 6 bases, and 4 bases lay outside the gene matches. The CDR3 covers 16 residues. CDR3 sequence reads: CASSKGLAGAYNEQFF. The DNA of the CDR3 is TGTGCCAGCAGCAAAGGACTAGCGGGGGCCTACAATGAGCAGTTCTTC.

The CDR3 bases are TGTGCCAGCAGGTTACAGGGAACGAACTATGGCTACACCTTC. Translating it yields CASRLQGTNYGYTF. The V gene is TRBV28, the J gene TRBJ1-2, with a possible D match to TRBD1 (6 bases). The CDR3 totals 14 residues. Per the germline V gene, CDR1 is MDHEN and CDR2 is SYDVKM. Trimming took 6 bases from V and 2 from J, leaving 13 bases between them.

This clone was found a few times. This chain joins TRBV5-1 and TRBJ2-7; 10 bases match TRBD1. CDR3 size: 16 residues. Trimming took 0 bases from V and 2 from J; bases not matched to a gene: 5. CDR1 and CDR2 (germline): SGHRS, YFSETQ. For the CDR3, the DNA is TGCGCCAGCAGCTTGGAACCCGGGACAGGGGCCTACGAGCAGTACTTC. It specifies CASSLEPGTGAYEQYF.

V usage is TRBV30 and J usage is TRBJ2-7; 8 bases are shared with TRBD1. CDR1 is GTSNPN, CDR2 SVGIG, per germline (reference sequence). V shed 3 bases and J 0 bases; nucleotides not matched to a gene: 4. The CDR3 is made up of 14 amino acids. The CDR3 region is CAWRGQVSSYEQYF. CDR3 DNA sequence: TGTGCCTGGAGGGGACAGGTCAGCTCCTACGAGCAGTACTTC.

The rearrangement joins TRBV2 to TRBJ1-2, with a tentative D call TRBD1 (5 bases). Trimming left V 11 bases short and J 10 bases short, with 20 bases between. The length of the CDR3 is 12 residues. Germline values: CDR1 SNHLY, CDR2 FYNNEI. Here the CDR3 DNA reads TGTGCCGGGGAGGAAGGTTGGGGGGACTACACCTTC. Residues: CAGEEGWGDYTF.

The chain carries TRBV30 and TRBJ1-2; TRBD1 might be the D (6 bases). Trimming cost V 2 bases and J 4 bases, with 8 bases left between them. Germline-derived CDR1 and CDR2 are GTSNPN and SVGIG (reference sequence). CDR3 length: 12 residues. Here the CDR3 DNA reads TGTGCCTGGAGTCCGGACAGCTATGGCTACACCTTC. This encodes CAWSPDSYGYTF.

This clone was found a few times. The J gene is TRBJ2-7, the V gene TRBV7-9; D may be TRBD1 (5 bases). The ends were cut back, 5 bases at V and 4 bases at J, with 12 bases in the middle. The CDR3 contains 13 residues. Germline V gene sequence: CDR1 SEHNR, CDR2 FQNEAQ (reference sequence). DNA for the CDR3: TGTGCCAGCAGCACGAGGACAAATTACGAGCAGTACTTC. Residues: CASSTRTNYEQYF.

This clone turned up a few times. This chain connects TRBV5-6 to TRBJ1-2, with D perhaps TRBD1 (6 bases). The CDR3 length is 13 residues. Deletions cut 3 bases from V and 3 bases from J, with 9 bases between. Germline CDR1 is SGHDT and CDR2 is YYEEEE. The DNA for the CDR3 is TGTGCCAGCAGCTCCCAGGGGTACTATGGCTACACCTTC. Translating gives CASSSQGYYGYTF.

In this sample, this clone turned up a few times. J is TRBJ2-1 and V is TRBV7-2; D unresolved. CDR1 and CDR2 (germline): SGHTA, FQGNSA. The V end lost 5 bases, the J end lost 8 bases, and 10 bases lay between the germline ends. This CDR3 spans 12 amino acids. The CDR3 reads CASSPVGYEQFF. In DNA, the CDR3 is TGTGCCAGCAGCCCGGTGGGCTATGAGCAGTTCTTC.

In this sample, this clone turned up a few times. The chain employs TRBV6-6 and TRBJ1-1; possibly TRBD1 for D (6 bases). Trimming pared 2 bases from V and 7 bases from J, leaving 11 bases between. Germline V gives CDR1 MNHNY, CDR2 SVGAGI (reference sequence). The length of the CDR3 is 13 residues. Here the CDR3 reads CASSYPDRNEAFF. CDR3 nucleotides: TGTGCCAGCAGTTACCCCGACAGGAATGAAGCTTTCTTT.

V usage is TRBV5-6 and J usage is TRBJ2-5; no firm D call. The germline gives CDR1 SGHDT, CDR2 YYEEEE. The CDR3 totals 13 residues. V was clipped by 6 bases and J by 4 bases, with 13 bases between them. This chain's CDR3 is CASNDLVGETQYF. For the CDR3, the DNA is TGTGCCAGCAACGACTTAGTCGGAGAGACCCAGTACTTC.

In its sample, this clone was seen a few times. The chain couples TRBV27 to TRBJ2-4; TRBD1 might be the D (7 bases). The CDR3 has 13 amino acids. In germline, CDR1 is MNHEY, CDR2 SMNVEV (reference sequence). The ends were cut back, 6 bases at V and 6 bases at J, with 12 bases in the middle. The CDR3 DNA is TGTGCCAGCAGCCCCCAGGGGGGAAACATTCAGTACTTC. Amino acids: CASSPQGGNIQYF.

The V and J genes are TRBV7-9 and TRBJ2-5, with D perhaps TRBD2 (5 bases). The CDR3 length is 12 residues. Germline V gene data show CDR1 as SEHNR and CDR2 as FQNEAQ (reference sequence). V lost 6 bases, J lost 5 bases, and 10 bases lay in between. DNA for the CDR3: TGTGCCAGCAGACTAGAGGACGAGACCCAGTACTTC. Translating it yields CASRLEDETQYF.

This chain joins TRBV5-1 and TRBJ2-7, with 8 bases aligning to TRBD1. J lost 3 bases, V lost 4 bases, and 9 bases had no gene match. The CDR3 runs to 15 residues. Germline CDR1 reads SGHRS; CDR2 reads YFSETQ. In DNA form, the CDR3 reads TGCGCCAGCAGCATAAGGACAGGGTTTTTCTACGAGCAGTACTTC. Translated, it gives CASSIRTGFFYEQYF.

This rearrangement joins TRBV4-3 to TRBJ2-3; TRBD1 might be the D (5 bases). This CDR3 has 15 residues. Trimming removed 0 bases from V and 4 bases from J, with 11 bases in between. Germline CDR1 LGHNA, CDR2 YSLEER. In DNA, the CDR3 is TGCGCCAGCAGCCAAGATCAGGGTTTGGCAGATACGCAGTATTTT. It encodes CASSQDQGLADTQYF.

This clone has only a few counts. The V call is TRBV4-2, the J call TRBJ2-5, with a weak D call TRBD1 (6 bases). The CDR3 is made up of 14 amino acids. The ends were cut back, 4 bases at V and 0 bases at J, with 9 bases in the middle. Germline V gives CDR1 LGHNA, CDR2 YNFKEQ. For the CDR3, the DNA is TGTGCCAGCAGCCTCAGACAGGACCAAGAGACCCAGTACTTC. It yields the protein CASSLRQDQETQYF.

CDR3 sequence (DNA): TGTGCCAGCAGTTTAACGGCAGGGGCCGGCGCCTACGAGCAGTACTTC. It codes for CASSLTAGAGAYEQYF. The J gene is TRBJ2-7, the V gene TRBV28; a weak D match, TRBD1 (6 bases). The CDR3 sequence is 16 residues long. Germline V gene sequence: CDR1 MDHEN, CDR2 SYDVKM. V lost 2 bases and J lost 2, with 16 bases in between.

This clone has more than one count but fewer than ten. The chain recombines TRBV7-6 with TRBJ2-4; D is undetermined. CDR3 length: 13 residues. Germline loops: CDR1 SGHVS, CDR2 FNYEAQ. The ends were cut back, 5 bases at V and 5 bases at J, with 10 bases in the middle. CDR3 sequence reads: CASSPLSENIQYF. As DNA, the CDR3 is TGTGCCAGCAGCCCCCTTTCCGAAAACATTCAGTACTTC. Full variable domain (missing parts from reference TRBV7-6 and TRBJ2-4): GAGVSQSPRYKVTKRGQDVALRCDPISGHVSLYWYRQALGQGPEFLTYFNYEAQQDKSGLPNDRFSAERPEGSISTLTIQRTEQRDSAMYRCASSPLSENIQYFGAGTRLSVL.

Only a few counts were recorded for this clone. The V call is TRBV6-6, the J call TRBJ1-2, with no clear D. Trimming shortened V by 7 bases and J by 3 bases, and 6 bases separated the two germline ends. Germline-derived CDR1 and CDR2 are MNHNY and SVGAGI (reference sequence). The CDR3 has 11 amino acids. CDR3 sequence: CASTGDYGYTF. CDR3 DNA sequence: TGTGCCAGCACAGGTGACTATGGCTACACCTTC.

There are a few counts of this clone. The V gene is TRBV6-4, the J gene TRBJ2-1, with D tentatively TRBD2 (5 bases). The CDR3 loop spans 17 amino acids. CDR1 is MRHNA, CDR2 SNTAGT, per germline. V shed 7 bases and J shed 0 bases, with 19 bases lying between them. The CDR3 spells CASKILCGRDSYNEQFF. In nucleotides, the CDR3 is TGTGCCAGCAAAATACTTTGCGGGCGAGACTCCTACAATGAGCAGTTCTTC.

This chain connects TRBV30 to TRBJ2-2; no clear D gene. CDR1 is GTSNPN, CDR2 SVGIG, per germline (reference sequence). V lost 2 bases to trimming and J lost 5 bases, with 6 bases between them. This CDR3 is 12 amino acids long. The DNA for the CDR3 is TGTGCCTGGAGTCCCAGGACCGGGGAGCTGTTTTTT. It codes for CAWSPRTGELFF.